This T cell receptor beta chain was sequenced in a study of a mutant IDH1 vaccine in newly diagnosed glioma. On the study more broadly: Each patient was administered eight vaccinations, scheduled in weeks 1, 3, 5, 7, 11, 15, 19 and 23. Patients began vaccination 4-6 weeks after radiotherapy alone, or with temozolomide cycles. The study, taken as a whole, reports: Alterations occurring in top peripheral T cell clonotypes seemed unrelated to pseudoprogression.

As regards this clone: The antigen is undetermined.

The germline gives CDR1 LNHDA, CDR2 SQIVND (reference sequence). The CDR3 contains 14 residues. V shed 5 bases and J shed 3 bases, with 13 bases lying between them. Time point here: week 23, last vaccination. A 20-mer mutant IDH1 peptide at 300 ug was injected subcutaneously with topical imiquimod. The astrocytomas were IDH1-mutant, ATRX-negative, and WHO grade 3 or 4. Clones were sequenced by immunoSEQ multiplex PCR, and TCRdb holds only the in-frame ones, with some missing. The table includes just over 80,000 clones, about 82% detected once. This sample comprised PBMCs, obtained from a glioma patient whose treatment included an IDH1 peptide vaccine. The TCR was taken from a man in his thirties or forties with glioma. Some clones in this sample may be carry-over from other donors' samples. This chain uses TRBV19 with TRBJ1-1; D might be TRBD1 (5 bases). The CDR3 bases are TGTGCCAGTAGTCCCCCGGGACTCTACACTGAAGCTTTCTTT. Encoded protein: CASSPPGLYTEAFF. The variable domain in full, completed from reference TRBV19 and TRBJ1-1, reads DGGITQSPKYLFRKEGQNVTLSCEQNLNHDAMYWYRQDPGQGLRLIYYSQIVNDFQKGDIAEGYSVSREKKESFPLTVTSAQKNPTAFYLCASSPPGLYTEAFFGQGTRLTVV.